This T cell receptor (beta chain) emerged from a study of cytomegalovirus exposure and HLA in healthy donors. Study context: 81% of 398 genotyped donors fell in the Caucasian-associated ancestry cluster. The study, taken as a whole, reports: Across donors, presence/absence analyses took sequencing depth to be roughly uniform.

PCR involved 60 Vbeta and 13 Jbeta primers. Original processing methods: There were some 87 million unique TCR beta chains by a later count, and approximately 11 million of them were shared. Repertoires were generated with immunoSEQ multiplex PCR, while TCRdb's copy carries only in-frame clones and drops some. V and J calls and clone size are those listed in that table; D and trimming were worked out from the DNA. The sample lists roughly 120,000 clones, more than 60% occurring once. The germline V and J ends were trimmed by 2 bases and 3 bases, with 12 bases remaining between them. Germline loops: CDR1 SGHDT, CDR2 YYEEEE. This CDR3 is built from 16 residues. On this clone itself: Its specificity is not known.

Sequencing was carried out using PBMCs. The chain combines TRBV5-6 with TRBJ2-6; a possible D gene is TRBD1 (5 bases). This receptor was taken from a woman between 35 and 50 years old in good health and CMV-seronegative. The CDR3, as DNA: TGTGCCAGCAGCTTAGGGCAGGGCGGTGGGGCCAACGTCCTGACTTTC. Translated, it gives CASSLGQGGGANVLTF. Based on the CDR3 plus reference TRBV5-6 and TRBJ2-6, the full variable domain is DAGVTQSPTHLIKTRGQQVTLRCSPKSGHDTVSWYQQALGQGPQFIFQYYEEEERQRGNFPDRFSGHQFPNYSSELNVNALLLGDSALYLCASSLGQGGGANVLTFGAGSRLTVL.